Shown below are 30 T cell receptor beta chains from a single sample sequenced in a study of cytomegalovirus exposure and HLA in healthy donors (dated by TCRdb to about 2017). Libraries were made using the immunoSEQ multiplex PCR assay. For the multiplex PCR, a mixture combining 60 forward primers for TCR Vbeta segments and 13 reverse primers for TCR Jbeta segments was used. TCRdb holds this immuneACCESS table with in-frame rearrangements only. Some clones are missing; in checked studies, unresolved V genes explain under half, and the rest has no known cause. The table for this sample lists more than 140,000 clones; 70% to 80% of them were counted only once. The ten top clones hold around 1.7% of the sample. The sample was PBMCs. All receptors derive from a female donor in good health and CMV-seronegative.

This chain uses TRBV6-1 with TRBJ1-5, with D perhaps TRBD1 (6 bases). V was trimmed by 6 bases and J by 9 bases, leaving 12 bases between them. The CDR3 sequence is 12 residues long. Germline-derived CDR1 and CDR2 are MNHNS and SASEGT. In DNA form, the CDR3 reads TGTGCCAGCAGCAGGGGCCCGGGGCCCCAGCATTTT. This gives the protein CASSRGPGPQHF.

The chain combines TRBV5-4 with TRBJ2-1; D possibly corresponds to TRBD2 (6 bases). V lost 0 bases and J 12 bases, leaving 10 bases between the germline ends. Looked up from germline, CDR1 is SGHNT and CDR2 is YYREEE (reference sequence). This CDR3 region has 12 residues. The CDR3 sequence: CASSLGSGGQFF. The DNA for the CDR3 is TGTGCCAGCAGCTTGGGTAGCGGCGGGCAGTTCTTC.

This clone was detected a few times. The chain has TRBV5-1 and TRBJ1-2; no definite D call. The CDR3 sequence is 15 residues long. V was trimmed by 4 bases and J by 6 bases, leaving 19 bases between them. The V gene's germline CDR1 is SGHRS and CDR2 YFSETQ. The CDR3 loop reads CASSQDGREGDGYTF. The CDR3 nucleotides read TGCGCCAGCAGCCAGGACGGGAGGGAGGGTGATGGCTACACCTTC.

The gene calls are TRBV6-6 and TRBJ1-1; D may be TRBD1 (6 bases). The V end lost 5 bases, the J end lost 6 bases, and 22 bases lay between the germline ends. Per the germline V gene, CDR1 is MNHNY and CDR2 is SVGAGI (reference sequence). This CDR3 is 16 amino acids long. The CDR3 is CASSPNPTGIRAEAFF. The CDR3 DNA follows: TGTGCCAGCAGTCCAAATCCAACAGGGATTAGGGCTGAAGCTTTCTTT.

This clone was seen once. The chain joins TRBV6-1 to TRBJ1-1; 7 nucleotides align to TRBD1. V shed 6 bases, J shed 2 bases, and the junction held 9 bases outside the gene matches. The CDR3 contains 15 residues. Germline loops: CDR1 MNHNS, CDR2 SASEGT. The CDR3 region has the DNA TGTGCCAGCAGCTTAAAAAGGGGGCCCAACACTGAAGCTTTCTTT. Encoded protein: CASSLKRGPNTEAFF.

CDR3 protein: CASSLPDTVSGNTIYF. Written as DNA, the CDR3 is TGCGCCAGCAGCTTACCGGACACCGTCTCTGGAAACACCATATATTTT. The rearrangement joins TRBV5-1 to TRBJ1-3; possible D gene TRBD1, 5 bases. Trimming removed 2 bases from V and 0 bases from J, with 12 bases in between. CDR1 is SGHRS, CDR2 YFSETQ, per germline. This CDR3 is built from 16 residues. The variable domain in full, with the rest retrieved from reference TRBV5-1 and TRBJ1-3, is KAGVTQTPRYLIKTRGQQVTLSCSPISGHRSVSWYQQTPGQGLQFLFEYFSETQRNKGNFPGRFSGRQFSNSRSEMNVSTLELGDSALYLCASSLPDTVSGNTIYFGEGSWLTVV.

The table lists this clone with a count of one. The chain links TRBV28 to TRBJ2-7, with 7 bases matching TRBD2. Per the germline V gene, CDR1 is MDHEN and CDR2 is SYDVKM. V shed 5 bases and J 2 bases; nucleotides not matched to a gene: 6. The CDR3 contains 14 residues. The CDR3 region is CASSPSGRAYEQYF. The CDR3 nucleotides are TGTGCCAGCAGTCCTAGCGGTAGGGCCTACGAGCAGTACTTC.

This chain links TRBV10-3 with TRBJ2-3, with TRBD2 matching over 7 bases. The ends lost 7 bases at V and 1 base at J; junction bases unmatched: 8. CDR1 is ENHRY, CDR2 SYGVKD, per germline. The CDR3 runs 15 residues. CDR3 loop: CAIKNGGSGTDTQYF. CDR3 DNA sequence: TGTGCCATCAAAAACGGCGGGAGTGGCACAGATACGCAGTATTTT.

The chain is built from TRBV14 and TRBJ2-1, with 10 bases that match TRBD2. Unmatched junction bases numbered 16, after V lost 0 bases and J lost 2 bases. The germline gives CDR1 SGHDN, CDR2 FVKESK. There are 21 residues in the CDR3. CDR3 sequence reads: CASSQEGGTSGVQLAYNEQFF. CDR3 DNA sequence: TGTGCCAGCAGCCAAGAGGGTGGAACTAGCGGGGTTCAACTCGCCTACAATGAGCAGTTCTTC.

V gene TRBV19 combines with J gene TRBJ1-2, with D possibly TRBD1 on 6 matching bases. The V gene's germline CDR1 is LNHDA and CDR2 SQIVND (reference sequence). The CDR3 spans 15 residues. The germline V and J ends were trimmed by 4 bases and 4 bases, with 16 bases remaining between them. The CDR3 region has the DNA TGTGCCAGTAGTAACGATGGGGGCAGGAGCTATGGCTACACCTTC. It specifies CASSNDGGRSYGYTF.

This chain links TRBV19 with TRBJ1-1; 8 nucleotides match TRBD1. Trimming took 7 bases from V and 0 from J; bases not matched to a gene: 7. This CDR3 has 15 amino acids. Per germline, CDR1 LNHDA and CDR2 SQIVND (reference sequence). Here the CDR3 reads CASISQGELNTEAFF. For the CDR3, the DNA is TGTGCCAGTATCTCACAGGGGGAGCTGAACACTGAAGCTTTCTTT.

J is TRBJ2-2 and V is TRBV10-3; 8 bases align to TRBD1. V dropped 0 bases and J dropped 6; count of bases not matched to a gene: 9. This CDR3 contains 17 residues. Germline values: CDR1 ENHRY, CDR2 SYGVKD. CDR3 DNA sequence: TGTGCCATCAGTGAGTCGACGACCAACAGGGGGGCCGGGGAGCTGTTTTTT. This encodes CAISESTTNRGAGELFF.

The chain has TRBV19 and TRBJ1-6; TRBD1 aligns across 7 bases. The CDR3 is 15 amino acids. V shed 7 bases and J 6 bases; nucleotides not matched to a gene: 9. CDR1 is LNHDA, CDR2 SQIVND, per germline (reference sequence). In DNA form, the CDR3 reads TGTGCCAGTACCGCGACAGGGTTGGGTAATTCACCCCTCCACTTT. Residues: CASTATGLGNSPLHF.

This clone was counted a single time. V and J are TRBV7-3 and TRBJ2-2, with 13 bases matching TRBD2. The CDR3 runs to 18 residues. Per germline, CDR1 SGHTA and CDR2 FQGTGA. The junction had 12 bases not matched to a gene; V was cut back by 4 bases and J by 7 bases. In nucleotides, the CDR3 is TGTGCCAGCAGCTCGAGGACTAGCGGGGGCCACCGGGGCGGGGAGCTGTTTTTT. Protein sequence: CASSSRTSGGHRGGELFF.

The chain recombines TRBV28 with TRBJ1-2, with TRBD1 matching over 7 bases. The CDR3 totals 13 residues. The germline gives CDR1 MDHEN, CDR2 SYDVKM. With V trimmed by 5 bases and J by 8 bases, 8 bases remained unmatched. The CDR3 bases are TGTGCCAGCAGTAGGGGGCTTTGGTGGGGCTACACCTTC. Protein product: CASSRGLWWGYTF.

CDR3 DNA: TGTGCCAGCAGCCCTCCGGGGCGGGGGACGCAAGGCGGTGAGCAGTTCTTC. Translation: CASSPPGRGTQGGEQFF. The rearrangement uses TRBV5-4 and TRBJ2-1; 7 nucleotides match TRBD2. With V trimmed by 4 bases and J by 9 bases, 19 bases remained unmatched. Germline V gene data show CDR1 as SGHNT and CDR2 as YYREEE (reference sequence). This CDR3 has 17 residues.

This clone turned up a few times. This rearrangement joins TRBV19 to TRBJ1-5; D remains ambiguous. The CDR3 sequence is 12 residues long. V gave up 7 bases and J gave up 4 bases, with 8 bases separating them. CDR1 and CDR2 (germline): LNHDA, SQIVND (reference sequence). The CDR3 DNA reads TGTGCCAGTAAGGCGGGGAATCAGCCCCAGCATTTT. Its protein is CASKAGNQPQHF.

This chain links TRBV2 with TRBJ2-5; D unclear. Germline CDR1 reads SNHLY; CDR2 reads FYNNEI. The CDR3 runs 12 residues. With 11 bases removed from V and 2 bases from J, the gap between germline ends came to 12 bases. The chain's CDR3 is CALSNWQETQYF. CDR3 coding DNA: TGTGCCCTTTCGAACTGGCAAGAGACCCAGTACTTC. The full variable domain, with the rest looked up from reference TRBV2 and TRBJ2-5, is EPEVTQTPSHQVTQMGQEVILRCVPISNHLYFYWYRQILGQKVEFLVSFYNNEISEKSEIFDDQFSVERPDGSNFTLKIRSTKLEDSAMYFCALSNWQETQYFGPGTRLLVL.

This rearrangement joins TRBV7-8 to TRBJ2-6, with D possibly TRBD1 on 6 matching bases. Trimming removed 1 base at V and 4 bases at J, with 20 bases between. The CDR3 consists of 19 residues. Germline V CDR1 and CDR2: SGHVS, FQNEAQ. The CDR3 nucleotides are TGTGCCAGCAGCTTAGGGCGAGGCAGGGGACATGGAGGGGCCAACGTCCTGACTTTC. Residues: CASSLGRGRGHGGANVLTF.

V usage is TRBV11-2 and J usage is TRBJ1-1; D ambiguous. With 5 bases removed from V and 7 bases from J, the gap between germline ends came to 14 bases. Per germline, CDR1 SGHAT and CDR2 FQNNGV. The CDR3 consists of 13 residues. The CDR3 coding sequence is TGTGCCAGCAGCGCTACTAAGCCTTTTGAAGCTTTCTTT. Protein product: CASSATKPFEAFF.

The chain couples TRBV10-3 to TRBJ2-6, with 9 bases matching TRBD1. Germline V gene data show CDR1 as ENHRY and CDR2 as SYGVKD. V lost 8 bases to trimming and J lost 4 bases; unmatched junction nucleotides: 9. CDR3 size: 16 residues. The DNA for the CDR3 is TGTGCCATCCAGACAGGGGGTCCGTCAGGGGCCAACGTCCTGACTTTC. Protein product: CAIQTGGPSGANVLTF.

The V gene is TRBV11-2, the J gene TRBJ2-7, with D maybe TRBD2 (6 bases). Germline CDR1 SGHAT, CDR2 FQNNGV. CDR3 length: 15 amino acids. The V end was cut by 1 base, the J end by 0 bases, with 10 bases between. The CDR3 DNA sequence: TGTGCCAGCAGCTTAGGGGCGGGACCCTCCTACGAGCAGTACTTC. This sequence encodes CASSLGAGPSYEQYF.

The J gene is TRBJ2-5, the V gene TRBV25-1; the D gene is possibly TRBD2 (5 bases). The J call may not be correct, given that the DNA end is closer to TRBJ2-7. The germline V gene has CDR1 MGHDK and CDR2 SYGVNS. This CDR3 region has 12 residues. The CDR3 spells CASMGSSYEQYF. DNA of the CDR3: TGTGCCAGCATGGGGAGCTCCTACGAGCAGTACTTC.

V is TRBV7-2 and J is TRBJ2-3; TRBD2 aligns across 10 bases. CDR3 size: 15 residues. V shed 5 bases, J shed 0 bases, and the junction held 2 bases outside the gene matches. Germline V gives CDR1 SGHTA, CDR2 FQGNSA. The CDR3 nucleotides read TGTGCCAGCAGCCCGACTAGCGGGAGCACAGATACGCAGTATTTT. Protein product: CASSPTSGSTDTQYF.

The CDR3 spells CASSDSLAGGPRDTQYF. In DNA form, the CDR3 reads TGTGCCAGCAGTGACTCCCTGGCGGGAGGGCCCAGAGATACGCAGTATTTT. This rearrangement joins TRBV6-4 to TRBJ2-3; 9 bases align to TRBD2. V gave up 0 bases and J gave up 5 bases; unmatched junction bases: 9. Looked up from germline, CDR1 is MRHNA and CDR2 is SNTAGT. CDR3 length: 17 residues.

CDR3 sequence reads: CASSPDRANRVTQYF. CDR3 in DNA: TGTGCCAGCAGCCCCGACCGTGCTAACAGGGTAACGCAGTATTTT. V is TRBV7-9 and J is TRBJ2-3, with TRBD1 as a possible D gene (6 bases). The CDR3 extends over 15 amino acids. Germline V lookup: CDR1 SEHNR, CDR2 FQNEAQ (reference sequence). The germline V and J ends were trimmed by 5 bases and 9 bases, with 21 bases remaining between them.

The V call is TRBV7-8, the J call TRBJ2-1; no firm D call. Germline lookup yields CDR1 SGHVS and CDR2 FQNEAQ. The germline V and J ends were trimmed by 0 bases and 0 bases, with 6 bases remaining between them. The CDR3 is made up of 15 amino acids. The CDR3 here is CASSLAPGSYNEQFF. CDR3 coding DNA: TGTGCCAGCAGCTTAGCCCCGGGCTCCTACAATGAGCAGTTCTTC.

This sequence joins TRBV29-1 and TRBJ1-2; 10 bases map to TRBD1. Germline V CDR1 and CDR2: SQVTM, ANQGSEA. This CDR3 spans 13 amino acids. V gave up 6 bases and J gave up 7 bases; unmatched junction bases: 8. The CDR3 sequence: CSVRQGARAGYTF. The CDR3, as DNA: TGCAGCGTGCGACAGGGGGCTAGGGCTGGCTACACCTTC.

CDR3 region: CASSGLGQGIFEGNTIYF. CDR3 coding DNA: TGTGCCAGCAGTGGGTTGGGACAGGGAATCTTCGAAGGAAACACCATATATTTT. The gene calls are TRBV2 and TRBJ1-3; 9 nucleotides agree with TRBD1. The CDR3 runs to 18 residues. The V and J ends lost 4 bases and 4 bases, in that order; junction bases with no gene match: 14. Germline loops: CDR1 SNHLY, CDR2 FYNNEI.

V gene TRBV10-3 combines with J gene TRBJ2-1; 12 bases line up with TRBD2. The CDR3 contains 20 residues. Germline values: CDR1 ENHRY, CDR2 SYGVKD. V dropped 7 bases and J dropped 4; count of bases not matched to a gene: 20. CDR3 amino acids: CAIKTGGTTSGRTIYNEQFF. CDR3 coding DNA: TGTGCCATCAAGACGGGGGGGACGACTAGCGGGAGAACGATTTACAATGAGCAGTTCTTC.